A selection of T cell receptor beta chains follows, all from one sample in a study of graft-versus-host responses after intestinal transplantation. TCRdb's copy holds only in-frame clones and misses some; the assay was immunoSEQ multiplex PCR. There are 85,000 to 130,000 clones in the sample; 87% occur only once, and over 0.7% lies in the top ten. These TCRs are of unknown antigen specificity. The material was unstimulated CD4+ T cells sorted from spleen or lymph node cells, obtained before intestinal transplant. The receptors derive from a human donor who received an intestinal transplant. Both conserved end residues are part of each CDR3. Each record gives: J gene, V gene, clone size, D gene, CDR3 protein, CDR3 DNA. D genes are given only for firm matches. Where a row states a size, it is once, few, many or the class of an expanded clone; other rows omit it.

TRBJ2-2 TRBV7-3 NA NA CASSLSASGELFF TGTGCCAGCAGCTTATCAGCCTCCGGGGAGCTGTTTTTT
TRBJ2-2 TRBV2 NA NA CASVVGPRHGELFF TGTGCCAGCGTCGTAGGCCCGCGTCACGGGGAGCTGTTTTTT
TRBJ1-6 TRBV7-9 few NA CASSLGQLNSPLHF TGTGCCAGCAGCTTGGGTCAGCTTAATTCACCCCTCCACTTT
TRBJ2-1 TRBV5-4 NA NA CASSSGAEGQTYNEQFF TGTGCCAGCAGCTCGGGGGCCGAGGGACAGACTTACAATGAGCAGTTCTTC
TRBJ1-6 TRBV5-5 NA TRBD1 CASSFTGGSPLHF TGTGCCAGCAGCTTTACAGGGGGTTCACCCCTCCACTTT
TRBJ2-2 TRBV27 few NA CASRQGRNTGELFF TGTGCCAGCAGACAGGGAAGGAACACCGGGGAGCTGTTTTTT
TRBJ1-6 TRBV7-2 NA NA CASSLDGGNNSPLHF TGTGCCAGCAGCTTAGATGGGGGCAATAATTCACCCCTCCACTTT
TRBJ2-7 TRBV1 NA NA CTSSQDGAPYEQYF TGCACCAGCAGCCAAGACGGGGCCCCCTACGAGCAGTACTTC
TRBJ2-1 TRBV2 NA TRBD2 CASVRGGLASNEQFF TGTGCCAGCGTAAGAGGGGGACTAGCTTCCAATGAGCAGTTCTTC
TRBJ2-7 TRBV10-3 few TRBD2 CAIRMTGGGYEQYF TGTGCCATCAGGATGACGGGGGGAGGCTACGAGCAGTACTTC
TRBJ2-5 TRBV7-7 NA NA CASSLLSVEETQYF TGTGCCAGCAGCTTATTGTCGGTGGAAGAGACCCAGTACTTC
TRBJ1-5 TRBV5-6 NA NA CASSLGGNWMSNQPQHF TGTGCCAGCAGCTTGGGGGGTAATTGGATGAGCAATCAGCCCCAGCATTTT
TRBJ1-5 TRBV30 NA NA CAWSWCRRWNSNQPQHF TGTGCCTGGAGTTGGTGCAGGAGGTGGAATAGCAATCAGCCCCAGCATTTT
TRBJ2-3 TRBV6-1 NA NA CASRTGTGSSTQYF TGTGCCAGCAGGACCGGGACGGGTTCTTCTACGCAGTATTTT
TRBJ2-7 TRBV4-1 NA NA CASSQDGRTYEQYF TGCGCCAGCAGCCAAGATGGGAGGACCTACGAGCAGTACTTC
TRBJ2-2 TRBV6-5 NA NA CASSGPLGVPGELFF TGTGCCAGCAGCGGGCCCTTGGGAGTCCCCGGGGAGCTGTTTTTT
TRBJ1-6 TRBV5-1 NA NA CASSLEGPGRGPLHF TGCGCCAGCAGCTTGGAAGGCCCAGGCCGGGGGCCCCTCCACTTT
TRBJ2-6 TRBV9 few NA CASSVALGHGYSANVLTF TGTGCCAGCAGCGTAGCGCTAGGGCACGGTTATTCGGCCAACGTCCTGACTTTC
TRBJ2-5 TRBV28 NA NA CASSFTRRETQYF TGTGCCAGCAGTTTTACACGGCGAGAGACCCAGTACTTC
TRBJ1-2 TRBV11-2 NA NA CASSFLGGDYGHTF TGTGCCAGCAGCTTTCTGGGGGGCGACTATGGCCACACCTTC
TRBJ2-1 TRBV7-2 NA NA CASSQTYEQFF TGTGCCAGCAGCCAGACCTATGAGCAGTTCTTC
TRBJ2-1 TRBV19 NA NA CASSPWGDEQFF TGTGCCAGTAGTCCCTGGGGGGATGAGCAGTTCTTC
TRBJ2-3 TRBV7-2 NA NA CASSWTLLPDTQYF TGTGCCAGCAGCTGGACACTTCTACCAGATACGCAGTATTTT
TRBJ1-1 TRBV5-1 few TRBD1 CASSLGAGQARWGTEAFF TGCGCCAGCAGCTTGGGGGCTGGACAGGCTCGATGGGGCACTGAAGCTTTCTTT
TRBJ2-3 TRBV11-3 NA TRBD1 CASSLDSGQGTDTQYF TGTGCCAGCAGCTTAGATTCGGGACAGGGCACAGATACGCAGTATTTT
TRBJ1-5 TRBV2 NA TRBD1 CASSGTGGDQPQHF TGTGCCAGCAGTGGAACAGGGGGCGATCAGCCCCAGCATTTT
TRBJ2-6 TRBV5-1 NA TRBD1 CASSIRQGSPSSGANVLTF TGCGCCAGCAGCATACGACAGGGTAGCCCATCCTCTGGGGCCAACGTCCTGACTTTC
TRBJ2-1 TRBV6-5 once NA CASSYRGNEQFF TGTGCCAGCAGTTACCGGGGGAATGAGCAGTTCTTC
TRBJ1-5 TRBV9 once NA CASSALRDINQPQHF TGTGCCAGCAGCGCTCTCCGGGACATCAATCAGCCCCAGCATTTT
TRBJ1-3 TRBV29-1 NA TRBD1 CSTGAGTGAGNTIYF TGCAGCACGGGAGCCGGGACAGGGGCCGGAAACACCATATATTTT
TRBJ2-1 TRBV11-1 NA TRBD2 CASSFRSGRYDEQFF TGTGCCAGCAGCTTTCGGAGCGGGAGGTACGATGAGCAGTTCTTC
TRBJ2-5 TRBV18 NA TRBD2 CASSPRWLAGSVRKTQYF TGTGCCAGCTCACCACGGTGGCTAGCGGGATCCGTGAGAAAGACCCAGTACTTC
TRBJ1-6 TRBV7-2 NA TRBD1 CASSLSGQGYNSPLHF TGTGCCAGCAGCCTATCTGGACAGGGGTATAATTCACCCCTCCACTTT
TRBJ2-3 TRBV9 NA NA CASSVPGEYTQYF TGTGCCAGCAGCGTCCCAGGGGAATATACGCAGTATTTT
TRBJ1-1 TRBV6-5 few NA CASRSFLNTEAFF TGTGCCAGCAGATCTTTCTTAAACACTGAAGCTTTCTTT
TRBJ1-4 TRBV11-2 NA NA CASSLGYLDGPNEKLFF TGTGCCAGCAGCTTAGGGTATCTGGACGGACCTAATGAAAAACTGTTTTTT
TRBJ2-2 TRBV29-1 NA TRBD1 CSVTQGALGGELFF TGCAGCGTTACACAGGGGGCGCTTGGCGGGGAGCTGTTTTTT
TRBJ2-3 TRBV18 NA NA CASSPLGPTDTQYF TGTGCCAGCTCACCCCTGGGCCCCACAGATACGCAGTATTTT
TRBJ1-2 TRBV18 NA TRBD1 CASSPIQGEGYTF TGTGCCAGCTCACCCATCCAGGGGGAGGGCTACACCTTC
TRBJ2-5 TRBV5-4 NA TRBD2 CASTKTSGGFVETQYF TGTGCCAGCACCAAGACTAGCGGGGGGTTCGTAGAGACCCAGTACTTC
TRBJ2-2 TRBV5-4 NA NA CASSFGINTGELFF TGTGCCAGCAGCTTTGGTATAAACACCGGGGAGCTGTTTTTT
TRBJ2-7 TRBV7-6 once NA CASSFPGYEQYF TGTGCCAGCAGCTTCCCAGGCTACGAGCAGTACTTC
TRBJ1-1 TRBV5-1 NA NA CASSKDGPRDTEAFF TGCGCCAGCAGCAAGGACGGCCCTCGTGACACTGAAGCTTTCTTT
TRBJ2-1 TRBV7-3 once TRBD2 CASRSMGLAGPSYNEQFF TGTGCCAGCAGGTCCATGGGACTAGCGGGACCTAGCTACAATGAGCAGTTCTTC
TRBJ2-5 TRBV7-9 NA NA CASRSTGPETQYF TGTGCCAGCAGATCTACAGGTCCAGAGACCCAGTACTTC
TRBJ2-4 TRBV30 NA NA CAWSVYRTSRRIAKNIQYF TGTGCCTGGAGCGTCTATCGGACCTCCCGCCGAATAGCCAAAAACATTCAGTACTTC
TRBJ2-2 TRBV6-1 NA NA CASGVGGTGELFF TGTGCCAGTGGGGTCGGGGGAACCGGGGAGCTGTTTTTT
TRBJ2-7 TRBV28 NA TRBD1 CASSSRFRDRSSYEQYF TGTGCCAGCAGTTCCCGATTCCGGGACAGGAGCTCCTACGAGCAGTACTTC
TRBJ1-4 TRBV5-4 NA NA CASSLSGEKLFF TGTGCCAGCAGCTTAAGTGGTGAAAAACTGTTTTTT
TRBJ2-6 TRBV7-3 NA NA CASSLRGGRADSGANVLTF TGTGCCAGCAGCTTAAGGGGCGGCAGGGCCGACTCTGGGGCCAACGTCCTGACTTTC
TRBJ2-5 TRBV6-1 NA NA CASSGGQWKETQYF TGTGCCAGCAGTGGGGGCCAATGGAAAGAGACCCAGTACTTC
TRBJ2-3 TRBV2 NA TRBD2 CASSGATSGTDTQYF TGTGCCAGCAGTGGTGCGACTAGCGGCACAGATACGCAGTATTTT
TRBJ2-2 TRBV30 NA NA CAWSFLGANTGELFF TGTGCCTGGAGTTTTTTAGGGGCGAACACCGGGGAGCTGTTTTTT
TRBJ1-1 TRBV18 NA NA CASSPEENTEAFF TGTGCCAGCTCCCCAGAAGAAAACACTGAAGCTTTCTTT
TRBJ1-1 TRBV6-5 NA NA CASSQTWEGSEAFF TGTGCCAGCAGCCAAACCTGGGAGGGGTCTGAAGCTTTCTTT
TRBJ2-3 TRBV7-3 NA TRBD2 CASSFLAGGGTDTQYF TGTGCCAGCAGCTTTTTGGCGGGAGGAGGCACAGATACGCAGTATTTT
TRBJ2-7 TRBV5-6 NA NA CASSFRATSYEQYF TGTGCCAGCAGCTTCAGGGCCACCTCCTACGAGCAGTACTTC
TRBJ2-1 TRBV27 NA TRBD2 CASSLRASGRAGEQFF TGTGCCAGCAGTTTAAGGGCTAGCGGGAGGGCGGGTGAGCAGTTCTTC
TRBJ2-1 TRBV29-1 NA NA CSGGQQFF TGCAGCGGGGGTCAGCAGTTCTTC